The 22 T cell receptor beta chains below were found in one sample sequenced in a study of CD8+ T cells in alopecia areata. RNA was isolated and reverse transcribed to cDNA, the sequencing template. The repertoire was sequenced with immunoSEQ multiplex PCR; TCRdb's copy has only in-frame clones and lacks some. The data hold 20,000 to 30,000 clones, with around 53% observed a single time. Sample: NKG2D-high CD8+ T cells sorted from blood. These receptors all come from a human donor with alopecia areata.

A few counts support this clone. The CDR3 is CASSQVAEDTEAFF. The CDR3 bases are TGTGCCAGCAGCCAGGTTGCGGAGGACACTGAAGCTTTCTTT. The V and J genes are TRBV14 and TRBJ1-1; D is unresolved. This CDR3 spans 14 amino acids. Germline CDR1 is SGHDN and CDR2 is FVKESK. The V gene lost 3 bases and the J gene lost 3 bases, with 11 bases spanning the gap.

The chain couples TRBV6-5 to TRBJ1-2; D is ambiguous. Germline CDR1 MNHEY, CDR2 SVGAGI. The CDR3 length is 13 residues. V lost 5 bases and J 2 bases, leaving 9 bases between the germline ends. The CDR3 is CASSVPGNYGYTF. The CDR3 DNA sequence: TGTGCCAGCAGTGTCCCTGGAAACTATGGCTACACCTTC.

The chain has TRBV13 and TRBJ2-3, with 12 bases matching TRBD2. The trim removed 5 bases at V and 1 base at J, leaving 10 bases unmatched. Germline CDR1 and CDR2: PRHDT and FYEKMQ (reference sequence). This CDR3 comprises 18 residues. The CDR3 coding sequence is TGTGCCAGCAGCCAGCTAGCGGGAGGGTCTTTCGGCACAGATACGCAGTATTTT. Its protein is CASSQLAGGSFGTDTQYF.

The chain carries TRBV19 and TRBJ2-5; 9 bases fit TRBD1. The trim removed 6 bases at V and 4 bases at J, leaving 6 bases unmatched. Germline lookup yields CDR1 LNHDA and CDR2 SQIVND (reference sequence). There are 14 residues in the CDR3. The CDR3: CASRFTGGRETQYF. CDR3 nucleotides: TGTGCCAGTAGATTCACAGGGGGCAGAGAGACCCAGTACTTC.

The chain recombines TRBV7-9 with TRBJ2-5; TRBD1 might be the D (6 bases). Per the germline V gene, CDR1 is SEHNR and CDR2 is FQNEAQ (reference sequence). V was shortened by 3 bases and J by 8 bases, with 16 bases between the two germline ends. The CDR3 is 14 residues long. The CDR3 nucleotides read TGTGCCAGCAGCTTTACCACAGGGCCCCCTACCCAGTACTTC. This encodes CASSFTTGPPTQYF.

CDR3 DNA sequence: TGTGCCAGCAGCGGCCGGGTCTCGAACACCGGGGAGCTGTTTTTT. Amino acid sequence: CASSGRVSNTGELFF. The rearrangement uses TRBV9 and TRBJ2-2; D is ambiguous. This CDR3 is built from 15 residues. The germline V and J ends were trimmed by 3 bases and 0 bases, with 9 bases remaining between them. The germline V gene has CDR1 SGDLS and CDR2 YYNGEE.

There are a few counts of this clone. The V gene is TRBV7-8, the J gene TRBJ1-5; D perhaps matches TRBD1 (6 bases). The length of the CDR3 is 13 residues. The V gene lost 5 bases and the J gene lost 4 bases, with 9 bases spanning the gap. Germline loops: CDR1 SGHVS, CDR2 FQNEAQ. CDR3 coding DNA: TGTGCCAGCAGCGCCGGACAGAATCAGCCCCAGCATTTT. Protein product: CASSAGQNQPQHF.

This clone was seen only a few times. The V call is TRBV28, the J call TRBJ2-3, with D possibly matching TRBD1 (5 bases). Trimming left V 5 bases short and J 0 bases short, with 12 bases between. CDR1 is MDHEN and CDR2 is SYDVKM in the germline V gene. The CDR3 is 15 residues long. CDR3 residues: CASSVDSSSTDTQYF. The DNA of the CDR3 is TGTGCCAGCAGTGTCGACAGTTCTAGCACAGATACGCAGTATTTT.

This CDR3 is CSAAFDGEAFF. In DNA, the CDR3 is TGCAGTGCCGCTTTTGACGGGGAAGCTTTCTTT. The V and J genes are TRBV20-1 and TRBJ1-1; D is unresolved. The CDR3 extends over 11 amino acids. The V end lost 6 bases, the J end lost 8 bases, and 13 bases lay between the germline ends. From germline, CDR1 is DFQATT and CDR2 SNEGSKA (reference sequence).

The rearrangement joins TRBV7-9 to TRBJ2-1; D is uncertain. The CDR3 sequence is 15 residues long. Trimming took 5 bases from V and 4 from J, leaving 15 bases between them. From germline, CDR1 is SEHNR and CDR2 FQNEAQ (reference sequence). For the CDR3, the DNA is TGTGCCAGCAGCACCGAGAGGCATCGGTACAATGAGCAGTTCTTC. Translated, it gives CASSTERHRYNEQFF.

V is TRBV7-9 and J is TRBJ1-4, with D hard to call. Germline CDR1 is SEHNR and CDR2 is FQNEAQ (reference sequence). This CDR3 has 14 residues. With 6 bases removed from V and 8 bases from J, the gap between germline ends came to 16 bases. The CDR3, as DNA: TGTGCCAGCAGTTCGGACGGGAAAGGGGAAAAACTGTTTTTT. It translates to CASSSDGKGEKLFF.

The chain recombines TRBV6-1 with TRBJ1-5; D is possibly TRBD1 (6 bases). Per the germline V gene, CDR1 is MNHNS and CDR2 is SASEGT. V gave up 4 bases and J gave up 4 bases, with 14 bases separating them. The CDR3 consists of 15 residues. This CDR3 is CASSAPLGGNQPQHF. The CDR3 DNA sequence: TGTGCCAGCAGTGCTCCCCTAGGGGGGAATCAGCCCCAGCATTTT.

This chain links TRBV29-1 with TRBJ2-7, with TRBD2 identical over 11 bases. The CDR3 runs 15 residues. Looked up from germline, CDR1 is SQVTM and CDR2 is ANQGSEA. V dropped 2 bases and J dropped 3; count of bases not matched to a gene: 6. For the CDR3, the DNA is TGCAGCGTTGAACTCGAACTAGCGGGAGACTACGAGCAGTACTTC. This codes for CSVELELAGDYEQYF.

Notes on this clone: Other nucleotide sequences from this sample produce the same CDR3. The chain links TRBV27 to TRBJ2-1; D gene unclear. The CDR3 sequence is 13 residues long. The germline V gene has CDR1 MNHEY and CDR2 SMNVEV (reference sequence). V gave up 0 bases and J gave up 8 bases, with 8 bases separating them. The CDR3 protein is CASSLSDWDEQFF. The DNA for the CDR3 is TGTGCCAGCAGTTTATCCGATTGGGATGAGCAGTTCTTC.

This sequence joins TRBV2 and TRBJ2-6; D is perhaps TRBD1 or TRBD2 (6 bases each). This CDR3 has 16 amino acids. Germline lookup yields CDR1 SNHLY and CDR2 FYNNEI. Trimming shortened V by 7 bases and J by 3 bases, and 16 bases separated the two germline ends. The CDR3 is CASTLVGGFGANVLTF. The CDR3 nucleotides read TGTGCCAGCACCCTGGTGGGGGGCTTTGGGGCCAACGTCCTGACTTTC.

The V and J genes are TRBV29-1 and TRBJ2-1, with 10 bases matching TRBD1. This CDR3 contains 17 residues. Germline loops: CDR1 SQVTM, CDR2 ANQGSEA. With 1 base clipped from V and 3 bases from J, the junction kept 9 bases outside the gene matches. In DNA, the CDR3 is TGCAGCGTTGAAGGCGCCCCCGGGACAGGGGTCTACAATGAGCAGTTCTTC. This encodes CSVEGAPGTGVYNEQFF.

J is TRBJ1-1 and V is TRBV2; 7 nucleotides align to TRBD1. Germline CDR1 and CDR2: SNHLY and FYNNEI. With V trimmed by 7 bases and J by 6 bases, 5 bases remained unmatched. The CDR3 contains 12 residues. The chain's CDR3 is CASTGTVSEAFF. The CDR3 region has the DNA TGTGCCAGCACCGGGACAGTGTCTGAAGCTTTCTTT.

The chain has TRBV13 and TRBJ2-1, with D unclear. The V gene's germline CDR1 is PRHDT and CDR2 FYEKMQ (reference sequence). CDR3 size: 10 residues. V lost 6 bases, J lost 5 bases, and 2 bases lay in between. The CDR3 region is CASRNNEQFF. DNA for the CDR3: TGTGCCAGCAGAAACAATGAGCAGTTCTTC.

The chain joins TRBV7-2 to TRBJ2-1; 10 bases fit TRBD2. Germline V gene data show CDR1 as SGHTA and CDR2 as FQGNSA. J lost 7 bases, V lost 9 bases, and 15 bases had no gene match. The CDR3 length is 16 residues. The DNA of the CDR3 is TGTGCCAGGCCCTGGCTAGCGGGAGCCTCACGTAATGAGCAGTTCTTC. Translating gives CARPWLAGASRNEQFF.

This chain uses TRBV4-1 with TRBJ2-5, with D unresolved. V lost 0 bases and J 1 base, leaving 6 bases between the germline ends. The CDR3 loop spans 14 amino acids. In germline, CDR1 is MGHRA, CDR2 YSYEKL. CDR3 loop: CASSQDPSQETQYF. The CDR3, as DNA: TGCGCCAGCAGCCAAGATCCCAGCCAAGAGACCCAGTACTTC.

CDR3 sequence reads: CASTSRPVSGANVLTF. The CDR3, as DNA: TGTGCCAGCACCTCTCGGCCAGTCTCTGGGGCCAACGTCCTGACTTTC. V usage is TRBV5-5 and J usage is TRBJ2-6; D remains unclear. Trimming took off 6 bases at V and 0 bases at J, with 13 bases between the two ends. The length of the CDR3 is 16 residues. In germline, CDR1 is SGHKS, CDR2 YYEKEE (reference sequence).

The chain joins TRBV27 to TRBJ2-1; TRBD2 matches at 11 bases. Germline CDR1 is MNHEY and CDR2 is SMNVEV (reference sequence). Trimming took 8 bases from V and 3 from J; bases not matched to a gene: 9. This CDR3 has 16 amino acids. The CDR3 loop is CASDPTSGEFYNEQFF. CDR3 in DNA: TGTGCCAGCGACCCGACTAGCGGGGAATTCTACAATGAGCAGTTCTTC.